What follows are 27 T cell receptor beta chains derived from one specimen sequenced in a study of CD8+ T cells in alopecia areata. Stated treatment: oral pan-JAK inhibitor, 5-10 mg twice daily. Following RNA extraction, reverse transcription yielded cDNA that acted as the sequencing template. Using immunoSEQ multiplex PCR, the repertoire was profiled, and TCRdb retains in-frame clones only, with some absent. The table shows about 300,000 clones, with over 45% occurring only once. The sequenced sample was CD4+ T cells sorted from blood, obtained at week 24, from a patient treated with tofacitinib. Receptor source: a human donor with alopecia areata.

The CDR3 is CASSLDPTGQKDYEQYF. In DNA, the CDR3 is TGCGCCAGCAGCTTGGATCCCACGGGACAGAAGGACTACGAGCAGTACTTC. The rearrangement links TRBV5-1 to TRBJ2-7, with TRBD1 identical over 7 bases. J lost 3 bases, V lost 0 bases, and 12 bases had no gene match. CDR1 and CDR2 from the germline V gene are SGHRS and YFSETQ. The CDR3 has 17 amino acids.

V gene TRBV30 combines with J gene TRBJ1-2, with D unresolved. The length of the CDR3 is 13 residues. The V end was cut by 2 bases, the J end by 4 bases, with 11 bases between. Looked up from germline, CDR1 is GTSNPN and CDR2 is SVGIG (reference sequence). CDR3: CAWSRSNSYGYTF. DNA of the CDR3: TGTGCCTGGAGTCGCAGCAATTCCTATGGCTACACCTTC.

The chain is built from TRBV7-9 and TRBJ2-6, with D tentatively TRBD1 (5 bases). The V gene's germline CDR1 is SEHNR and CDR2 FQNEAQ (reference sequence). V was clipped by 3 bases and J by 3 bases, with 9 bases between them. The CDR3 has 15 amino acids. The CDR3 DNA follows: TGTGCCAGCAGCTTTGGGGCTCTTGGGGCCAACGTCCTGACTTTC. Its protein product is CASSFGALGANVLTF.

A few counts support this clone. The rearrangement uses TRBV7-2 and TRBJ2-3; 9 bases line up with TRBD2. Per the germline V gene, CDR1 is SGHTA and CDR2 is FQGNSA. V lost 2 bases and J lost 5; bases outside the gene matches: 5. CDR3 length equals 15 residues. The CDR3 loop is CASSLSASGEDTQYF. The CDR3 DNA reads TGTGCCAGCAGCTTATCGGCTAGCGGGGAAGATACGCAGTATTTT.

A single count supports this clone. The chain is built from TRBV9 and TRBJ2-3; D call uncertain. CDR3 length: 13 amino acids. Per germline, CDR1 SGDLS and CDR2 YYNGEE. V was trimmed by 4 bases and J by 4 bases, leaving 10 bases between them. The CDR3 loop is CASSITVADTQYF. CDR3 DNA sequence: TGTGCCAGCAGCATCACCGTCGCAGATACGCAGTATTTT.

About this clone: The same CDR3 is also encoded by other DNA sequences in this sample. This chain connects TRBV5-1 to TRBJ1-1; 8 bases agree with TRBD1. Unmatched junction bases numbered 2, after V lost 3 bases and J lost 1 base. CDR3 size: 14 residues. Looked up from germline, CDR1 is SGHRS and CDR2 is YFSETQ. CDR3: CASSSQGGNTEAFF. DNA for the CDR3: TGCGCCAGCAGCTCACAGGGGGGGAACACTGAAGCTTTCTTT.

As for this clone: The same CDR3 arises from other DNA sequences in this sample as well. The CDR3 DNA is TGTGCCTGGAGTGTATCGTCCGACTACGAGCAGTACTTC. This translates into CAWSVSSDYEQYF. This chain joins TRBV30 and TRBJ2-7; D is undetermined. The ends were cut back, 0 bases at V and 3 bases at J, with 9 bases in the middle. The CDR3 spans 13 residues. In germline, CDR1 is GTSNPN, CDR2 SVGIG (reference sequence).

The chain has TRBV5-4 and TRBJ2-3; D call uncertain. V lost 4 bases and J 2 bases, leaving 17 bases between the germline ends. Per the germline V gene, CDR1 is SGHNT and CDR2 is YYREEE (reference sequence). The length of the CDR3 is 16 residues. CDR3 DNA sequence: TGTGCCAGCAGCGCCTACCACAGCGAAACCACAGATACGCAGTATTTT. Protein product: CASSAYHSETTDTQYF.

The chain has TRBV30 and TRBJ1-1; 7 bases are a match to TRBD1. Germline trimming cut 0 bases from V and 8 bases from J; bases unmatched to any gene: 0. The CDR3 has 11 residues. CDR1 and CDR2 from the germline V gene are GTSNPN and SVGIG (reference sequence). CDR3 sequence reads: CAWSVQGEAFF. The CDR3 bases are TGTGCCTGGAGTGTACAGGGGGAAGCTTTCTTT.

This clone showed up just a few times. The rearrangement joins TRBV7-2 to TRBJ2-3; D remains unclear. Germline V gene lookup returns CDR1 SGHTA and CDR2 FQGNSA. The V end was cut by 3 bases, the J end by 2 bases, with 9 bases between. The CDR3 sequence is 14 residues long. CDR3 DNA sequence: TGTGCCAGCAGCTTCGGTGCAACCACAGATACGCAGTATTTT. Translation gives CASSFGATTDTQYF. Combining the CDR3 with reference TRBV7-2 and TRBJ2-3 gives the whole variable domain GAGVSQSPSNKVTEKGKDVELRCDPISGHTALYWYRQSLGQGLEFLIYFQGNSAPDKSGLPSDRFSAERTGGSVSTLTIQRTQQEDSAVYLCASSFGATTDTQYFGPGTRLTVL.

This chain connects TRBV5-1 to TRBJ2-2; TRBD1 might be the D (6 bases). CDR3 size: 15 residues. Trimming took 7 bases from V and 4 from J, leaving 17 bases between them. CDR1 is SGHRS and CDR2 is YFSETQ in the germline V gene. CDR3 nucleotides: TGCGCCAGCGGGGGCAGGGGCCCCTTCACCGGGGAGCTGTTTTTT. This translates into CASGGRGPFTGELFF.

The gene calls are TRBV30 and TRBJ1-5; 9 nucleotides match TRBD1. V lost 0 bases and J lost 4; bases outside the gene matches: 7. Germline values: CDR1 GTSNPN, CDR2 SVGIG (reference sequence). This CDR3 is built from 16 residues. DNA of the CDR3: TGTGCCTGGAGTGTACTTGGGGACAGGGCAAATCAGCCCCAGCATTTT. Amino acids: CAWSVLGDRANQPQHF.

The chain employs TRBV9 and TRBJ2-2, with a possible D match to TRBD2 (5 bases). Germline CDR1 and CDR2: SGDLS and YYNGEE. The CDR3 loop spans 16 amino acids. Trimming took 6 bases from V and 0 from J, leaving 15 bases between them. The CDR3 sequence is CASTPRVPSNTGELFF. Here the CDR3 DNA reads TGTGCCAGCACCCCGCGGGTCCCTTCGAACACCGGGGAGCTGTTTTTT.

The chain carries TRBV6-5 and TRBJ2-5; 7 nucleotides line up with TRBD2. There are 13 residues in the CDR3. CDR1 is MNHEY, CDR2 SVGAGI, per germline. Unmatched junction bases numbered 5, after V lost 6 bases and J lost 4 bases. CDR3 amino acids: CASRAGVTETQYF. The DNA of the CDR3 is TGTGCCAGCAGGGCGGGGGTGACAGAGACCCAGTACTTC.

CDR3 coding DNA: TGCAGCGTTGAAACCGGATGGGTGGGCTCCTACGAGCAGTACTTC. This sequence encodes CSVETGWVGSYEQYF. This chain joins TRBV29-1 and TRBJ2-7; no clear D. Germline-derived CDR1 and CDR2 are SQVTM and ANQGSEA. The CDR3 consists of 15 residues. Trimming shortened V by 2 bases and J by 0 bases, and 14 bases separated the two germline ends.

This clone has only a few counts. The V gene is TRBV19, the J gene TRBJ2-7, with a possible D match to TRBD2 (6 bases). Germline CDR1 and CDR2: LNHDA and SQIVND (reference sequence). This CDR3 region has 11 residues. Trimming took off 8 bases at V and 3 bases at J, with 8 bases between the two ends. As DNA, the CDR3 is TGTGCCAGTCGCGGGGTCTACGAGCAGTACTTC. Protein: CASRGVYEQYF.

This clone counts as medium-sized. The V call is TRBV7-9, the J call TRBJ2-4, with unresolved D. The V gene's germline CDR1 is SEHNR and CDR2 FQNEAQ (reference sequence). V gave up 1 base and J gave up 9 bases, with 7 bases separating them. CDR3 length equals 12 residues. CDR3 protein: CASSLGFGIQYF. In nucleotides, the CDR3 is TGTGCCAGCAGCTTAGGATTCGGCATTCAGTACTTC.

J is TRBJ2-5 and V is TRBV7-2, with TRBD2 matching over 9 bases. CDR1 is SGHTA, CDR2 FQGNSA, per germline. J was trimmed by 4 bases and V by 3 bases; bases with no gene match: 9. The CDR3 sequence is 16 residues long. The CDR3 loop is CASSLTLSGGRETQYF. CDR3 nucleotides: TGTGCCAGCAGCTTGACTCTAAGCGGGGGGCGAGAGACCCAGTACTTC.

The rearrangement uses TRBV5-6 and TRBJ2-4; 8 nucleotides match TRBD1. This CDR3 region has 16 residues. V trimming: 3 bases; J trimming: 0 bases; junction bases outside the gene matches: 5. Germline V gene data show CDR1 as SGHDT and CDR2 as YYEEEE. The CDR3 DNA follows: TGTGCCAGCAGCTGGGGGACAGGCTCAGCCAAAAACATTCAGTACTTC. Translation: CASSWGTGSAKNIQYF.

The gene calls are TRBV7-8 and TRBJ2-1, with TRBD2 identical over 13 bases. CDR3 length: 16 amino acids. Trimming took 3 bases from V and 8 from J; bases not matched to a gene: 7. The germline V gene encodes CDR1 SGHVS and CDR2 FQNEAQ. Here the CDR3 DNA reads TGTGCCAGCAGCTTCTCCTATGGACTAGCGGGGGATGAGCAGTTCTTC. Its translation: CASSFSYGLAGDEQFF. Based on the CDR3 plus reference TRBV7-8 and TRBJ2-1, the full variable domain is GAGVSQSPRYKVAKRGQDVALRCDPISGHVSLFWYQQALGQGPEFLTYFQNEAQLDKSGLPSDRFFAERPEGSVSTLKIQRTQQEDSAVYLCASSFSYGLAGDEQFFGPGTRLTVL.

This chain connects TRBV9 to TRBJ1-1; a possible D gene is TRBD1 (5 bases). The CDR3 spans 16 residues. V lost 4 bases, J lost 2 bases, and 18 bases lay in between. Germline CDR1 is SGDLS and CDR2 is YYNGEE. The CDR3 loop reads CASSLTTATVNTEAFF. CDR3 nucleotides: TGTGCCAGCAGCCTGACGACAGCCACCGTCAACACTGAAGCTTTCTTT.

This clone was seen a few times. The CDR3 sequence is CASSPPGGQETQYF. The CDR3 region has the DNA TGTGCCAGCAGCCCACCGGGGGGGCAGGAGACCCAGTACTTC. The chain uses TRBV28 and TRBJ2-5; 8 bases are a match to TRBD2. V was pared by 6 bases and J by 5 bases, with 8 bases of the junction left unmatched. Germline CDR1 is MDHEN and CDR2 is SYDVKM. The CDR3 length is 14 residues.

This clone has more than one count but fewer than ten. The rearrangement links TRBV29-1 to TRBJ2-7, with D possibly TRBD2 on 6 matching bases. V was clipped by 3 bases and J by 9 bases, with 18 bases between them. The CDR3 spans 13 residues. Germline loops: CDR1 SQVTM, CDR2 ANQGSEA. CDR3 coding DNA: TGCAGCGTTGAGGGCCGGACGGGGGTCGGGCAGTACTTC. Amino acids: CSVEGRTGVGQYF.

This chain uses TRBV5-1 with TRBJ1-1, with D perhaps TRBD1 (6 bases). Trimming left V 4 bases short and J 5 bases short, with 15 bases between. In germline, CDR1 is SGHRS, CDR2 YFSETQ. The CDR3 is 14 residues long. The CDR3 protein is CASSADPQGTEAFF. The CDR3, as DNA: TGCGCCAGCAGCGCGGATCCCCAGGGGACTGAAGCTTTCTTT.

The J gene is TRBJ2-3, the V gene TRBV30, with 7 bases matching TRBD2. The V and J ends lost 0 bases and 1 base, in that order; junction bases with no gene match: 4. Looked up from germline, CDR1 is GTSNPN and CDR2 is SVGIG (reference sequence). The CDR3 runs to 15 residues. Here the CDR3 reads CAWSVGRTRTDTQYF. CDR3 in DNA: TGTGCCTGGAGTGTCGGGAGGACCCGCACAGATACGCAGTATTTT.

The gene calls are TRBV2 and TRBJ2-3; TRBD2 matches 11 bases. Trimming took 5 bases from V and 0 from J; bases not matched to a gene: 1. The CDR3 covers 15 residues. Germline CDR1 and CDR2: SNHLY and FYNNEI. This CDR3 is CASSPSGGSTDTQYF. CDR3 sequence (DNA): TGTGCCAGCAGTCCTAGCGGGGGGAGCACAGATACGCAGTATTTT. The full variable domain, completed using reference TRBV2 and TRBJ2-3, is EPEVTQTPSHQVTQMGQEVILRCVPISNHLYFYWYRQILGQKVEFLVSFYNNEISEKSEIFDDQFSVERPDGSNFTLKIRSTKLEDSAMYFCASSPSGGSTDTQYFGPGTRLTVL.

The CDR3 is CASSLDSSWKPQHF. CDR3 nucleotide sequence: TGTGCCAGCAGCTTGGATTCAAGTTGGAAACCCCAGCATTTT. The chain carries TRBV5-5 and TRBJ1-5; no clear D gene. Germline loops: CDR1 SGHKS, CDR2 YYEKEE (reference sequence). The V gene lost 0 bases and the J gene lost 10 bases, with 14 bases spanning the gap. The CDR3 is 14 amino acids.